Listed here are 24 T cell receptor beta chains from one sample, sequenced in a study of blood T cells in healthy people across ages (dated by TCRdb to the mid-2010s). Libraries were built with 5' RACE. The reads were generated on an Illumina HiSeq 2500. The second PCR ran for about 7 to 11 cycles and used a J-beta primer mix along with a sample-barcoded 5' primer. TCRdb handled the public reads itself, with Q25 trimming in fastp and clone calling in MiXCR, and kept productive beta chains. Rows are combined by CDR3 protein, so each entry shows the most common genes and DNA. For this sample the table gives 600,000 to 800,000 distinct CDR3 sequences, of which approximately 52% were detected only once. The top ten hold roughly 14% of the sample. The material sequenced was blood. These receptors were obtained from a woman of 80 years or more in good health.

This clonotype was counted only a few times. The chain has TRBV19 and TRBJ2-6; D not resolved. This CDR3 has 15 residues. V was cut by 7 bases and J by 0 bases, with 10 bases left in between. The germline V gene has CDR1 LNHDA and CDR2 SQIVND (reference sequence). CDR3 in amino acids: CASTLASSGANVLTF. Here the CDR3 DNA reads TGTGCCAGTACCTTGGCTAGCTCTGGGGCCAACGTCCTGACTTTC.

This clonotype has just one count. The chain has TRBV3-1 and TRBJ2-6; the match to TRBD2 covers 7 bases. CDR3 length: 15 residues. Unmatched junction bases numbered 4, after V lost 6 bases and J lost 2 bases. Germline assignment: CDR1 LGHDT and CDR2 YNNKEL (reference sequence). CDR3 in DNA: TGTGCCAGCAGGCTCGGGAGGACTGGGGCCAACGTCCTGACTTTC. Protein sequence: CASRLGRTGANVLTF.

This clonotype was observed many times. This chain connects TRBV28 to TRBJ2-1, with 7 bases aligning to TRBD2. The CDR3 runs to 16 residues. After removal of 5 bases from V and 7 bases from J, the junction contained 14 bases not matched to a gene. From germline, CDR1 is MDHEN and CDR2 SYDVKM. Here the CDR3 DNA reads TGTGCCAGCAGTCCTAGACTAGCAGGACTATCGAATGAGCAGTTCTTC. Translation: CASSPRLAGLSNEQFF.

The V gene is TRBV20-1, the J gene TRBJ2-3; D is possibly TRBD1 (6 bases). The CDR3 has 10 amino acids. CDR1 and CDR2 (germline): DFQATT, SNEGSKA (reference sequence). The CDR3 loop reads CIGGGDTQYF. In DNA form, the CDR3 reads TGCATTGGGGGCGGGGATACGCAGTATTTT.

This clonotype has at least ten counts. This may come from a read error, since a much larger clone is one base off. V gene TRBV7-9 combines with J gene TRBJ2-5, with 10 bases fitting TRBD1. V lost 2 bases to trimming and J lost 11 bases; unmatched junction nucleotides: 14. The CDR3 is 16 residues long. The germline CDR1 and CDR2 sequences are SEHNR and FQNEAQ (reference sequence). The CDR3 region is CASSLTLGQGDEEQYF. The CDR3 DNA is TGTGCCAGCAGCTTAACCCTTGGACAGGGGGACGAGGAGCAGTACTTC.

The chain is built from TRBV27 and TRBJ2-1, with 7 bases matching TRBD1. CDR1 is MNHEY, CDR2 SMNVEV, per germline (reference sequence). V lost 5 bases and J lost 2; bases outside the gene matches: 6. The CDR3 totals 15 residues. The CDR3 nucleotides are TGTGCCAGCAGTCCAGACAGGGCTGCCTACAATGAGCAGTTCTTC. Translation gives CASSPDRAAYNEQFF.

At least ten counts were recorded for this clonotype. The rearrangement joins TRBV20-1 to TRBJ1-4, with D possibly matching TRBD1 (6 bases). Germline V gives CDR1 DFQATT, CDR2 SNEGSKA (reference sequence). This CDR3 has 13 amino acids. V gave up 7 bases and J gave up 5 bases, with 14 bases separating them. The CDR3 bases are TGCAGTGGAAGGGGGGGAATCAATGAAAAACTGTTTTTT. Amino acid sequence: CSGRGGINEKLFF.

This rearrangement joins TRBV20-1 to TRBJ2-5; a possible D gene is TRBD2 (6 bases). There are 13 residues in the CDR3. The V gene's germline CDR1 is DFQATT and CDR2 SNEGSKA (reference sequence). V dropped 3 bases and J dropped 9 bases, with 17 bases sitting between them. In DNA form, the CDR3 reads TGCAGTGCTAGTGCCTTCGGGGGAGGTCCCCAGTACTTC. It is translated as CSASAFGGGPQYF.

The V call is TRBV30, the J call TRBJ1-5; tentatively, D is TRBD1 (6 bases). V was pared by 2 bases and J by 10 bases, with 15 bases between. CDR1 GTSNPN and CDR2 SVGIG come from the germline V gene (reference sequence). CDR3 length equals 13 residues. CDR3 region: CAWSLGTGQPQHF. Written as DNA, the CDR3 is TGTGCCTGGAGTCTTGGGACGGGACAACCCCAGCATTTT.

This clonotype was seen ten or more times. V usage is TRBV29-1 and J usage is TRBJ2-1; 9 bases match TRBD1. The CDR3 spans 13 residues. Germline values: CDR1 SQVTM, CDR2 ANQGSEA. V was pared by 1 base and J by 7 bases, with 2 bases of the junction left unmatched. This CDR3 is CSVEGQGGNEQFF. The CDR3, as DNA: TGCAGCGTTGAAGGACAGGGGGGGAATGAGCAGTTCTTC.

This clonotype showed up just a few times. The rearrangement uses TRBV13 and TRBJ2-5; D may correspond to TRBD1 or TRBD2 (5 bases each). V was trimmed by 5 bases and J by 11 bases, leaving 27 bases between them. The CDR3 runs 16 residues. CDR1 is PRHDT, CDR2 FYEKMQ, per germline (reference sequence). The CDR3 region has the DNA TGTGCCAGCAGCCCATTGGGACGATCGCGGTACAATGAGCAGTACTTC. This sequence encodes CASSPLGRSRYNEQYF.

V and J are TRBV4-3 and TRBJ2-4; D call uncertain. CDR3 length: 15 amino acids. Trimming shortened V by 5 bases and J by 0 bases, and 11 bases separated the two germline ends. Germline-derived CDR1 and CDR2 are LGHNA and YSLEER. The CDR3 loop reads CASSSGELAKNIQYF. DNA for the CDR3: TGCGCCAGCAGCTCCGGAGAACTAGCCAAAAACATTCAGTACTTC.

V usage is TRBV11-1 and J usage is TRBJ2-5; TRBD1 aligns across 9 bases. Germline CDR1 and CDR2: SGHAT and FQDESV (reference sequence). V shed 6 bases and J 0 bases; nucleotides not matched to a gene: 2. The CDR3 is 14 amino acids. The CDR3 bases are TGTGCCAGCAGAGGGACAGGGCACCAAGAGACCCAGTACTTC. Translation: CASRGTGHQETQYF.

This rearrangement joins TRBV5-5 to TRBJ2-7, with 7 positions matching TRBD1. There are 14 residues in the CDR3. The V and J ends lost 4 bases and 6 bases, in that order; junction bases with no gene match: 10. Germline loops: CDR1 SGHKS, CDR2 YYEKEE (reference sequence). In nucleotides, the CDR3 is TGTGCCAGCAGCCTATGGACAGGTTATCGCGAGCAGTACTTC. This gives the protein CASSLWTGYREQYF. Variable domain in full (rest from reference TRBV5-5 and TRBJ2-7): DAGVTQSPTHLIKTRGQQVTLRCSPISGHKSVSWYQQVLGQGPQFIFQYYEKEERGRGNFPDRFSARQFPNYSSELNVNALLLGDSALYLCASSLWTGYREQYFGPGTRLTVT.

V usage is TRBV5-1 and J usage is TRBJ1-1; possibly TRBD1 for D (5 bases). The CDR3 length is 13 residues. CDR1 is SGHRS, CDR2 YFSETQ, per germline. The ends were cut back, 4 bases at V and 12 bases at J, with 19 bases in the middle. In DNA form, the CDR3 reads TGCGCCAGCAGCCCTGAACCGGGGGGGACGACTTTCTTT. Translation: CASSPEPGGTTFF. Full variable domain (rest looked up from reference TRBV5-1 and TRBJ1-1): KAGVTQTPRYLIKTRGQQVTLSCSPISGHRSVSWYQQTPGQGLQFLFEYFSETQRNKGNFPGRFSGRQFSNSRSEMNVSTLELGDSALYLCASSPEPGGTTFFGQGTRLTVV.

This clonotype was seen at least ten times. CDR3 nucleotide sequence: TGTGCCAGCACCAATGGGTTTTCTCAGCCCCAGCATTTT. This encodes CASTNGFSQPQHF. The chain is built from TRBV6-6 and TRBJ1-5; D gene ambiguous. The CDR3 spans 13 residues. Germline V CDR1 and CDR2: MNHNY, SVGAGI (reference sequence). V dropped 7 bases and J dropped 6 bases, with 13 bases sitting between them.

The chain employs TRBV7-9 and TRBJ2-7, with 12 bases identical to TRBD2. V trimming: 6 bases; J trimming: 7 bases; junction bases outside the gene matches: 13. Germline V CDR1 and CDR2: SEHNR, FQNEAQ (reference sequence). This CDR3 comprises 16 residues. This CDR3 reads CASSHSALAGGHEQYF. The CDR3 nucleotides are TGTGCCAGCAGTCATTCAGCCCTAGCGGGAGGGCATGAGCAGTACTTC.

J is TRBJ2-7 and V is TRBV7-2, with D unclear. The germline CDR1 and CDR2 sequences are SGHTA and FQGNSA. The CDR3 is made up of 16 amino acids. V was shortened by 6 bases and J by 0 bases, with 18 bases between the two germline ends. The CDR3 DNA is TGTGCCAGCAGATATAGTCTAGGGCAGGACTCCTACGAGCAGTACTTC. This encodes CASRYSLGQDSYEQYF.

This clonotype turned up a few times. Germline is not matched at one junction end, which may reflect a read error. J is TRBJ2-2 and V is TRBV5-1; D perhaps matches TRBD2 (6 bases). Germline CDR1 and CDR2: SGHRS and YFSETQ. This CDR3 has 14 amino acids. CDR3 in DNA: TGCGCCAGTAGCTTGGCCAGGACTATCGGGGAGCTGTTTTTT. This encodes CASSLARTIGELFF.

The sample holds many counts of this clonotype. The genes are TRBV20-1 and TRBJ2-1; unclear D gene. Per germline, CDR1 DFQATT and CDR2 SNEGSKA (reference sequence). The CDR3 covers 10 residues. V dropped 6 bases and J dropped 3 bases, with 3 bases sitting between them. CDR3 nucleotides: TGCAGTGCGAACTACAATGAGCAGTTCTTC. It codes for CSANYNEQFF.

This clonotype came up many times. The chain links TRBV5-1 to TRBJ1-5; D might be TRBD1 (5 bases). V gave up 0 bases and J gave up 1 base, with 8 bases separating them. CDR1 is SGHRS, CDR2 YFSETQ, per germline. The CDR3 is 15 residues long. The CDR3 protein is CASSLDRDSNQPQHF. Written as DNA, the CDR3 is TGCGCCAGCAGCTTGGACCGGGACAGCAATCAGCCCCAGCATTTT.

Notes on this clonotype: This may be a read error: a much more frequent sequence differs by one nucleotide. V is TRBV27 and J is TRBJ2-5; 7 bases are a match to TRBD2. The CDR3 runs to 15 residues. The germline V gene has CDR1 MNHEY and CDR2 SMNVEV (reference sequence). V lost 7 bases, J lost 3 bases, and 11 bases stayed unmatched. In DNA form, the CDR3 reads TGTGCCAGCAAATGCAGACTAGCCAAAGAAGAGACCCAGTACTTC. Its translation: CASKCRLAKEETQYF.

This clonotype occurred many times. The genes are TRBV7-2 and TRBJ2-1; tentative D call: TRBD2 (6 bases). The V gene lost 3 bases and the J gene lost 5 bases, with 14 bases spanning the gap. The CDR3 length is 15 residues. Germline loops: CDR1 SGHTA, CDR2 FQGNSA. The CDR3 sequence: CASSFGPTRNNEQFF. CDR3 DNA sequence: TGTGCCAGCAGCTTCGGACCGACTAGAAACAATGAGCAGTTCTTC.

CDR3 in amino acids: CSARDSRTSGFLQETQYF. As DNA, the CDR3 is TGCAGTGCTAGAGATTCCCGGACTAGCGGATTCCTCCAAGAGACCCAGTACTTC. The chain has TRBV20-1 and TRBJ2-5; 10 positions match TRBD2. This CDR3 is built from 18 residues. Looked up from germline, CDR1 is DFQATT and CDR2 is SNEGSKA (reference sequence). V was clipped by 0 bases and J by 1 base; unmatched bases: 11.